Shown below are 23 T cell receptor beta chains from a single sample sequenced in a study of control samples from healthy donors and cancer patients. This table comes from immunoSEQ multiplex PCR, and its TCRdb copy is limited to in-frame clones, with some not included. There are around 140,000 clones in the sample; 92% occur only once, and 5.5% lies in the top ten. The material sequenced was blood. The source of these receptors is a man aged 18-30 years in good health.

V gene TRBV7-9 combines with J gene TRBJ2-1; D gene ambiguous. The V end lost 5 bases, the J end lost 3 bases, and 8 bases lay between the germline ends. Germline loops: CDR1 SEHNR, CDR2 FQNEAQ (reference sequence). This CDR3 contains 13 residues. CDR3: CASSHGLYNEQFF. CDR3 nucleotide sequence: TGTGCCAGCAGCCATGGTCTCTACAATGAGCAGTTCTTC.

J is TRBJ2-7 and V is TRBV30; 7 nucleotides line up with TRBD1. Losses at the gene ends were 4 bases for V and 1 base for J; bases not matched to a gene: 4. CDR1 GTSNPN and CDR2 SVGIG come from the germline V gene (reference sequence). There are 13 residues in the CDR3. The CDR3, as DNA: TGTGCCTGGAACCCGGACAGGTCCTACGAGCAGTACTTC. It encodes CAWNPDRSYEQYF.

This clone was recorded once. This sequence joins TRBV6-5 and TRBJ1-5; D may be TRBD1 (6 bases). Trimming left V 6 bases short and J 7 bases short, with 13 bases between. This CDR3 is 13 amino acids long. The germline V gene encodes CDR1 MNHEY and CDR2 SVGAGI. The CDR3 DNA reads TGTGCCAGCAGAACAGGGTCGAGCCAGCCCCAGCATTTT. As protein: CASRTGSSQPQHF.

The chain combines TRBV24-1 with TRBJ2-3; D gene uncertain. V lost 4 bases and J 2 bases, leaving 9 bases between the germline ends. Germline CDR1 KGHDR, CDR2 SFDVKD. CDR3 size: 14 residues. The CDR3 DNA reads TGTGCCACCAGTGACCAAACAACCACAGATACGCAGTATTTT. This encodes CATSDQTTTDTQYF.

V is TRBV19 and J is TRBJ2-5; 10 positions agree with TRBD1. The CDR3 totals 18 residues. Germline CDR1 is LNHDA and CDR2 is SQIVND (reference sequence). V dropped 1 base and J dropped 6; count of bases not matched to a gene: 14. CDR3 residues: CASSIVSTWDRGRQTQYF. Written as DNA, the CDR3 is TGTGCCAGTAGTATAGTCTCTACTTGGGACAGGGGACGACAGACCCAGTACTTC.

The CDR3 spells CASSGGQGQGGGTEAFF. The CDR3 DNA sequence: TGTGCCAGCAGTGGGGGGCAGGGGCAGGGTGGAGGGACTGAAGCTTTCTTT. This chain links TRBV6-1 with TRBJ1-1; a possible D gene is TRBD1 (6 bases). There are 17 residues in the CDR3. Trimming took 4 bases from V and 5 from J, leaving 23 bases between them. Germline V gives CDR1 MNHNS, CDR2 SASEGT.

Concerning this clone: Other nucleotide sequences from this sample produce the same CDR3. The chain links TRBV15 to TRBJ1-5; no clear D. With 0 bases removed from V and 7 bases from J, the gap between germline ends came to 7 bases. CDR1 LNHNV and CDR2 YYDKDF come from the germline V gene (reference sequence). The length of the CDR3 is 13 residues. This chain's CDR3 is CATSRDLVQPQHF. The CDR3 bases are TGTGCCACCAGCAGAGACTTGGTCCAGCCCCAGCATTTT.

The J gene is TRBJ1-2, the V gene TRBV7-3; D not resolved. V shed 0 bases and J shed 8 bases, with 10 bases lying between them. The germline V gene encodes CDR1 SGHTA and CDR2 FQGTGA. The CDR3 is 13 amino acids. CDR3 nucleotide sequence: TGTGCCAGCAGCTTAACCCAGTGGTCCGGCTACACCTTC. Its protein product is CASSLTQWSGYTF.

The chain combines TRBV21-1 with TRBJ1-5; TRBD1, as called in the table, went unchecked against the DNA. TRBV21-1 counts as a pseudogene. The CDR3 has 15 amino acids. The CDR3 bases are TGTGCCAGCAGCAAAACAGGGGGCGGTGGTCAGCCCCAGCATTTT. This translates into CASSKTGGGGQPQHF.

The chain employs TRBV11-2 and TRBJ2-6; 9 bases fit TRBD2. CDR1 is SGHAT, CDR2 FQNNGV, per germline. This CDR3 is 16 amino acids long. The V gene end was trimmed by 5 bases and the J gene end by 4 bases; junction bases not matched to a gene: 6. This CDR3 reads CASSERGASGANVLTF. In DNA form, the CDR3 reads TGTGCCAGCAGCGAGCGGGGGGCCTCAGGGGCCAACGTCCTGACTTTC. Looking up the rest from reference TRBV11-2 and TRBJ2-6 gives the full variable domain: EAGVAQSPRYKIIEKRQSVAFWCNPISGHATLYWYQQILGQGPKLLIQFQNNGVVDDSQLPKDRFSAERLKGVDSTLKIQPAKLEDSAVYLCASSERGASGANVLTFGAGSRLTVL.

CDR3: CASSKVHYNEQFF. In DNA, the CDR3 is TGTGCCAGCAGCAAAGTTCACTACAATGAGCAGTTCTTC. V usage is TRBV21-1 and J usage is TRBJ2-1; the table gives TRBD1 as D, unverified against the DNA. TRBV21-1 is designated a pseudogene. The CDR3 length is 13 residues.

The chain couples TRBV30 to TRBJ1-6; tentative D call: TRBD1 (6 bases). Trimming removed 0 bases from V and 5 bases from J, with 11 bases in between. The CDR3 spans 15 residues. The germline CDR1 and CDR2 sequences are GTSNPN and SVGIG (reference sequence). The CDR3 spells CAWSVLRTDNSPLHF. CDR3 sequence (DNA): TGTGCCTGGAGTGTACTTAGGACAGATAATTCACCCCTCCACTTT.

This sequence joins TRBV13 and TRBJ2-7, with TRBD1 identical over 7 bases. The CDR3 runs to 14 residues. The germline V gene encodes CDR1 PRHDT and CDR2 FYEKMQ (reference sequence). The V and J ends lost 5 bases and 1 base, in that order; junction bases with no gene match: 5. CDR3 sequence reads: CASSRPGQSYEQYF. The CDR3 DNA reads TGTGCCAGCAGCCGCCCGGGACAGTCCTACGAGCAGTACTTC.

The chain couples TRBV5-5 to TRBJ1-5, with D maybe TRBD1 (6 bases). There are 15 residues in the CDR3. The V end was cut by 6 bases, the J end by 6 bases, with 19 bases between. Per germline, CDR1 SGHKS and CDR2 YYEKEE (reference sequence). DNA for the CDR3: TGTGCCAGCACCATTGGGGGCAGGGGCGGTCAGCCCCAGCATTTT. Protein product: CASTIGGRGGQPQHF. Using reference TRBV5-5 and TRBJ1-5 for the parts outside the CDR3, the full variable domain is DAGVTQSPTHLIKTRGQQVTLRCSPISGHKSVSWYQQVLGQGPQFIFQYYEKEERGRGNFPDRFSARQFPNYSSELNVNALLLGDSALYLCASTIGGRGGQPQHFGDGTRLSIL.

The V call is TRBV3-1 (or the pseudogene TRBV3-2), the J call TRBJ1-1; no clear D. Trimming removed 1 base from V and 9 bases from J, with 12 bases in between. CDR1 and CDR2 from the germline V gene are LGHDT and YNNKEL (reference sequence). The CDR3 has 13 residues. CDR3 nucleotide sequence: TGTGCCAGCAGCCAAGGTGGATGGGGAAAAGCTTTCTTT. This sequence encodes CASSQGGWGKAFF.

This sequence joins TRBV30 and TRBJ2-7; D may match TRBD1 or TRBD2 (5 bases each). From germline, CDR1 is GTSNPN and CDR2 SVGIG (reference sequence). The CDR3 runs to 12 residues. Trimming cost V 5 bases and J 6 bases, with 14 bases left between them. The CDR3 loop reads CAWGAVEGEQYF. The CDR3 DNA sequence: TGTGCCTGGGGGGCGGTTGAGGGCGAGCAGTACTTC.

The chain joins TRBV12-3 or TRBV12-4 to TRBJ2-2, with unresolved D. This CDR3 region has 13 residues. V lost 5 bases, J lost 7 bases, and 11 bases lay in between. The CDR3 spells CASSPTRRGELFF. The CDR3 DNA follows: TGTGCCAGCAGTCCCACCAGACGCGGGGAGCTGTTTTTT.

The V gene is TRBV15, the J gene TRBJ2-1; tentative D call: TRBD1 (6 bases). The V and J ends lost 5 bases and 6 bases respectively, with 14 bases between them. Per the germline V gene, CDR1 is LNHNV and CDR2 is YYDKDF (reference sequence). CDR3 length: 14 amino acids. In DNA, the CDR3 is TGTGCCACCAGCCGGGACATCGATCCCAATGAGCAGTTCTTC. It yields the protein CATSRDIDPNEQFF.

This clone was found a few times. This chain joins TRBV2 and TRBJ1-2, with TRBD1 matching over 7 bases. The V segment lost 9 bases and the J segment 0 bases; nucleotides outside the gene matches: 10. CDR3 length: 15 amino acids. Germline CDR1 is SNHLY and CDR2 is FYNNEI. The CDR3 protein is CASATSRGTNYGYTF. The CDR3 coding sequence is TGTGCCAGTGCGACGAGCAGGGGGACTAACTATGGCTACACCTTC.

J is TRBJ1-2 and V is TRBV30, with 8 positions matching TRBD1. Unmatched junction bases numbered 7, after V lost 3 bases and J lost 7 bases. Germline assignment: CDR1 GTSNPN and CDR2 SVGIG (reference sequence). CDR3 length: 13 residues. The DNA of the CDR3 is TGTGCCTGGAGCAATACAGGGGGAAGTGGCTACACCTTC. Amino acid sequence: CAWSNTGGSGYTF.

The chain couples TRBV12-3 or TRBV12-4 to TRBJ2-2; unclear D gene. This CDR3 comprises 13 residues. V shed 6 bases and J shed 6 bases, with 11 bases lying between them. The CDR3 protein is CASRLLSAGELFF. The CDR3 DNA follows: TGTGCCAGCAGATTACTCTCGGCCGGGGAGCTGTTTTTT.

The chain combines TRBV6-5 with TRBJ2-3, with D perhaps matching TRBD2 (6 bases). Germline V gene lookup returns CDR1 MNHEY and CDR2 SVGAGI. The V gene lost 2 bases and the J gene lost 2 bases, with 11 bases spanning the gap. The CDR3 contains 15 residues. The CDR3 protein is CASSYRRGLTDTQYF. The CDR3 DNA reads as TGTGCCAGCAGTTACAGGCGGGGTCTCACAGATACGCAGTATTTT.

The CDR3 reads CASSPPQGGLGTDTQYF. CDR3 sequence (DNA): TGTGCCAGCTCACCCCCACAGGGTGGGCTAGGCACAGATACGCAGTATTTT. This chain uses TRBV18 with TRBJ2-3, with a weak D call TRBD1 (6 bases). The CDR3 consists of 17 residues. CDR1 is KGHSH and CDR2 is LQKENI in the germline V gene. Trimming took off 3 bases at V and 1 base at J, with 17 bases between the two ends.